The TCR beta chain under discussion was sequenced for a study of T cell changes during pregnancy in multiple sclerosis. TCRdb keeps only in-frame clones here, not all; method: immunoSEQ multiplex PCR. The table has about 77,000 clones, 70% to 90% seen once. Looked up from germline, CDR1 is GTSNPN and CDR2 is SVGIG (reference sequence). The V and J ends lost 5 bases and 1 base respectively, with 9 bases between them. The CDR3 consists of 12 residues. This TCR derives from a female donor with multiple sclerosis, enrolled in a pregnancy study. Here the sequenced sample was peripheral blood, taken before pregnancy. The chain links TRBV30 to TRBJ2-7; possibly TRBD1 for D (6 bases). CDR3 amino acids: CAWSTGSYEQYF. Written as DNA, the CDR3 is TGTGCCTGGTCCACAGGGTCCTACGAGCAGTACTTC.